The T cell receptor beta chain described here comes from a study of graft-versus-host responses after intestinal transplantation. Study-wide results and caveats: Recipient marrow harbored GvH clones, some of which surfaced first in ileum or blood. Individuals who had graft-donor T cell macrochimerism had allografts that showed high graft-versus-host to host-versus-graft clonal ratios. Early post-transplant HvG declines tracked with peak circulating GvH clone levels.

The assay was immunoSEQ multiplex PCR, and TCRdb's table has in-frame clones only and misses some. Among about 82,000 clones listed, around 92% were seen once. On this clone: Its specificity is not known.

This CDR3 spans 16 amino acids. CDR1 MGHRA and CDR2 YSYEKL come from the germline V gene. V was pared by 2 bases and J by 5 bases, with 15 bases between. Here the sequenced sample was unstimulated CD4+ T cells sorted from spleen or lymph node cells, taken before intestinal transplant. The chain has TRBV4-1 and TRBJ2-2; the D gene is possibly TRBD2 (7 bases). The source of this sequence is a human donor who received an intestinal transplant. The CDR3 DNA is TGCGCCAGCAGCCAACCGGGGGGCCGTGGGACCGGGGAGCTGTTTTTT. It specifies CASSQPGGRGTGELFF.